Each of the 29 T cell receptor beta chains below was sequenced from the same sample in a study of T cells in Graves' hyperthyroidism and ophthalmopathy. Researchers amplified the TCR beta CDR3 regions from RNA transcripts. During a first-round RT-PCR of the TCR CDR3, the HTBI primer set was used. TCRdb redid the calling of the multiplex PCR reads with MiXCR, one entry per CDR3 protein. The table lists roughly 280,000 distinct CDR3 sequences, about 20% of them singletons. Sequences were obtained from blood. These receptors all stem from a man under 40 with Graves' ophthalmopathy.

This clonotype came up many times. The V gene is TRBV6-1, the J gene TRBJ1-1; D not resolved. The CDR3 is 13 amino acids. The germline gives CDR1 MNHNS, CDR2 SASEGT. V was trimmed by 6 bases and J by 3 bases, leaving 11 bases between them. The CDR3, as DNA: TGTGCCAGCAGGGTGGGCGGTCACACTGAAGCTTTCTTT. As protein: CASRVGGHTEAFF.

In this sample, this clonotype is medium-sized. The chain recombines TRBV20-1 with TRBJ2-5; weak D call: TRBD1 (6 bases). CDR3 size: 15 residues. The V gene lost 0 bases and the J gene lost 1 base, with 12 bases spanning the gap. Germline loops: CDR1 DFQATT, CDR2 SNEGSKA (reference sequence). As DNA, the CDR3 is TGCAGTGCTAGAGACCCCGGGACACCCCAAGAGACCCAGTACTTC. Protein product: CSARDPGTPQETQYF.

The chain employs TRBV5-1 and TRBJ1-2; D gene ambiguous. Germline V lookup: CDR1 SGHRS, CDR2 YFSETQ. V was pared by 0 bases and J by 8 bases, with 20 bases between. This CDR3 is 16 amino acids long. The CDR3 region has the DNA TGCGCCAGCAGCTTGGTTTCCGGTTCTCGCGGGCGAGGCTACACCTTC. It specifies CASSLVSGSRGRGYTF. The full variable domain, rest sourced from reference TRBV5-1 and TRBJ1-2, is KAGVTQTPRYLIKTRGQQVTLSCSPISGHRSVSWYQQTPGQGLQFLFEYFSETQRNKGNFPGRFSGRQFSNSRSEMNVSTLELGDSALYLCASSLVSGSRGRGYTFGSGTRLTVV.

This chain joins TRBV6-2 or TRBV6-3 and TRBJ1-1; D is unclear. The V and J ends lost 7 bases and 0 bases respectively, with 9 bases between them. In germline, CDR1 is MNHEY, CDR2 SVGEGT. The CDR3 has 13 amino acids. The CDR3 sequence: CASKTAMNTEAFF. The CDR3 region has the DNA TGTGCCAGCAAGACGGCGATGAACACTGAAGCTTTCTTT.

The CDR3 bases are TGCAGCGCCATGGTGACAGGCAAGAGGAGTCGTTTATGGTCCTACAATGAGCAGTTCTTC. It codes for CSAMVTGKRSRLWSYNEQFF. The V and J genes are TRBV29-1 and TRBJ2-1, with a tentative D call TRBD1 (6 bases). Germline V gene lookup returns CDR1 SQVTM and CDR2 ANQGSEA. V was shortened by 7 bases and J by 1 base, with 32 bases between the two germline ends. CDR3 length: 20 residues.

The chain uses TRBV6-5 and TRBJ2-3; no reliable D call. Germline V gene sequence: CDR1 MNHEY, CDR2 SVGAGI. The CDR3 consists of 15 residues. V lost 4 bases and J 1 base, leaving 12 bases between the germline ends. The CDR3 nucleotides are TGTGCCAGCAGTTTTGGAAGGGCGGGCACAGATACGCAGTATTTT. Amino acids: CASSFGRAGTDTQYF.

The V gene is TRBV20-1, the J gene TRBJ2-5, with a tentative D call TRBD2 (6 bases). V was cut by 6 bases and J by 3 bases, with 11 bases left in between. The CDR3 length is 12 residues. Looked up from germline, CDR1 is DFQATT and CDR2 is SNEGSKA (reference sequence). The CDR3 region has the DNA TGCAGTGCCACGGGACTCAAAGAGACCCAGTACTTC. This translates into CSATGLKETQYF.

This clonotype has a count of ten or more. The chain joins TRBV27 to TRBJ2-7; no definite D call. Germline V lookup: CDR1 MNHEY, CDR2 SMNVEV (reference sequence). With 3 bases removed from V and 2 bases from J, the gap between germline ends came to 5 bases. The CDR3 covers 12 residues. CDR3 in amino acids: CASSLRTYEQYF. CDR3 DNA sequence: TGTGCCAGCAGTTTGCGGACCTACGAGCAGTACTTC.

This clonotype turned up a few times. The gene calls are TRBV6-9 and TRBJ2-2; D is tentatively TRBD1 or TRBD2 (7 bases each). V gave up 0 bases and J gave up 15 bases, with 11 bases separating them. The germline V gene encodes CDR1 MNHGY and CDR2 SVAAGI. The length of the CDR3 is 12 residues. CDR3 in amino acids: CASSYSTGRVFF. The CDR3 coding sequence is TGTGCCAGCAGTTATTCGACAGGGAGGGTGTTTTTT.

The chain uses TRBV28 and TRBJ1-5, with D tentatively TRBD1 (5 bases). Per germline, CDR1 MDHEN and CDR2 SYDVKM. The CDR3 length is 13 residues. V was pared by 8 bases and J by 7 bases, with 15 bases between. Written as DNA, the CDR3 is TGTGCCAGCCTCCGGGACGGCGACCAGCCCCAGCATTTT. Its protein product is CASLRDGDQPQHF.

The chain couples TRBV28 to TRBJ1-5; possibly TRBD1 for D (5 bases). Germline CDR1 is MDHEN and CDR2 is SYDVKM. The CDR3 runs to 18 residues. The V gene lost 5 bases and the J gene lost 0 bases, with 20 bases spanning the gap. The CDR3 DNA sequence: TGTGCCAGCAGTACCGACATCTGGGGGAAAAATAGCAATCAGCCCCAGCATTTT. As protein: CASSTDIWGKNSNQPQHF.

The table lists this clonotype with many counts. This chain joins TRBV28 and TRBJ1-1; TRBD1 agrees at 11 bases. The trim removed 3 bases at V and 7 bases at J, leaving 7 bases unmatched. CDR3 size: 15 residues. Germline CDR1 is MDHEN and CDR2 is SYDVKM. CDR3 in DNA: TGTGCCAGCAGTTTCTCGGACAGGGGGCCCGATGAAGCTTTCTTT. Residues: CASSFSDRGPDEAFF.

The chain employs TRBV7-9 and TRBJ2-7, with 7 bases identical to TRBD2. V shed 3 bases, J shed 7 bases, and the junction held 9 bases outside the gene matches. CDR3 length equals 14 residues. Germline V lookup: CDR1 SEHNR, CDR2 FQNEAQ (reference sequence). The CDR3 region is CASSLVTGGREQYF. In DNA form, the CDR3 reads TGTGCCAGCAGCTTGGTCACGGGAGGAAGAGAGCAGTACTTC.

This sequence joins TRBV4-2 and TRBJ1-5; D is undetermined. In germline, CDR1 is LGHNA, CDR2 YNFKEQ. CDR3 length: 15 amino acids. With 0 bases removed from V and 3 bases from J, the gap between germline ends came to 9 bases. The CDR3 here is CASSQDWQSNQPQHF. DNA of the CDR3: TGTGCCAGCAGCCAAGATTGGCAGTCCAATCAGCCCCAGCATTTT.

The DNA of the CDR3 is TGTGCCAGCAGTTTATACTCCGGGGACACAGATACGCAGTATTTT. Protein sequence: CASSLYSGDTDTQYF. The chain links TRBV28 to TRBJ2-3, with D possibly being TRBD2 (5 bases). The CDR3 contains 15 residues. Trimming left V 1 base short and J 2 bases short, with 10 bases between. Germline CDR1 MDHEN, CDR2 SYDVKM.

V gene TRBV20-1 combines with J gene TRBJ2-1, with 13 nucleotides matching TRBD2. CDR1 is DFQATT and CDR2 is SNEGSKA in the germline V gene (reference sequence). Trimming removed 3 bases from V and 6 bases from J; junction bases left unmatched: 5. This CDR3 is 15 amino acids long. Here the CDR3 DNA reads TGCAGTGCTAGGGTACTAGCGGGAGGGTCCAATGAGCAGTTCTTC. Protein sequence: CSARVLAGGSNEQFF.

The chain carries TRBV7-9 and TRBJ1-5; 8 nucleotides line up with TRBD1. Trimming cost V 5 bases and J 0 bases; bases outside gene matches: 3. This CDR3 spans 15 amino acids. The germline V gene encodes CDR1 SEHNR and CDR2 FQNEAQ (reference sequence). CDR3 sequence (DNA): TGTGCCAGCAGCCGTGGACAGGGTAGCAATCAGCCCCAGCATTTT. This encodes CASSRGQGSNQPQHF.

This clonotype was observed a few times. The chain has TRBV6-1 and TRBJ1-1, with D tentatively TRBD1 (6 bases). The CDR3 covers 14 residues. CDR1 MNHNS and CDR2 SASEGT come from the germline V gene. Trimming cost V 6 bases and J 1 base, with 12 bases left between them. DNA of the CDR3: TGTGCCAGCAGCCCGGGACACCAGAACACTGAAGCTTTCTTT. Translated: CASSPGHQNTEAFF.

This clonotype was recorded many times. The chain links TRBV7-8 to TRBJ1-1; D not resolved. The CDR3 contains 13 residues. CDR1 and CDR2 (germline): SGHVS, FQNEAQ. V lost 0 bases, J lost 3 bases, and 5 bases lay in between. The CDR3 nucleotides are TGTGCCAGCAGCTTAGCTGGGCACACTGAAGCTTTCTTT. Protein product: CASSLAGHTEAFF.

J is TRBJ1-1 and V is TRBV19, with D unclear. The germline V gene has CDR1 LNHDA and CDR2 SQIVND (reference sequence). The CDR3 loop spans 14 amino acids. V shed 7 bases and J shed 4 bases, with 16 bases lying between them. The CDR3, as DNA: TGTGCCAGTATTTACGGCAGGACCGCCACTGAAGCTTTCTTT. Its protein product is CASIYGRTATEAFF. The full variable domain, completed using reference TRBV19 and TRBJ1-1, is DGGITQSPKYLFRKEGQNVTLSCEQNLNHDAMYWYRQDPGQGLRLIYYSQIVNDFQKGDIAEGYSVSREKKESFPLTVTSAQKNPTAFYLCASIYGRTATEAFFGQGTRLTVV.

This clonotype was seen at least ten times. The chain carries TRBV11-2 and TRBJ1-2, with TRBD1 as a possible D gene (5 bases). Germline V lookup: CDR1 SGHAT, CDR2 FQNNGV. This CDR3 has 14 amino acids. Trimming pared 1 base from V and 0 bases from J, leaving 6 bases between. CDR3 residues: CASSLGGTNYGYTF. CDR3 nucleotide sequence: TGTGCCAGCAGCTTAGGGGGGACTAACTATGGCTACACCTTC.

This rearrangement joins TRBV19 to TRBJ2-5; 8 bases are shared with TRBD2. This CDR3 is 15 amino acids long. Germline V CDR1 and CDR2: LNHDA, SQIVND (reference sequence). J gave up 5 bases and V 7 bases, and 12 bases lay outside the gene matches. The CDR3 here is CASKPREGLMETQYF. The CDR3 region has the DNA TGTGCCAGTAAGCCTCGGGAGGGCCTGATGGAGACCCAGTACTTC. The variable domain in full, completed from reference TRBV19 and TRBJ2-5, reads DGGITQSPKYLFRKEGQNVTLSCEQNLNHDAMYWYRQDPGQGLRLIYYSQIVNDFQKGDIAEGYSVSREKKESFPLTVTSAQKNPTAFYLCASKPREGLMETQYFGPGTRLLVL.

This clonotype was picked up a small number of times. The CDR3 is CASSIRSGHNVEGYTF. CDR3 in DNA: TGTGCCAGCAGCATAAGATCGGGGCACAACGTCGAGGGCTACACCTTC. The chain couples TRBV13 to TRBJ1-2, with D perhaps TRBD1 (5 bases). CDR1 and CDR2 from the germline V gene are PRHDT and FYEKMQ (reference sequence). The CDR3 spans 16 residues. Trimming stripped 5 bases from V and 8 bases from J, with 24 bases between.

The chain recombines TRBV18 with TRBJ2-3; D is unclear. Germline CDR1 reads KGHSH; CDR2 reads LQKENI. This CDR3 comprises 13 residues. The V and J ends lost 0 bases and 6 bases respectively, with 7 bases between them. CDR3 sequence: CASSPPPGDTQYF. The CDR3 coding sequence is TGTGCCAGCTCACCACCCCCGGGTGATACGCAGTATTTT.

The rearrangement joins TRBV27 to TRBJ1-1; D perhaps matches TRBD1 (6 bases). In germline, CDR1 is MNHEY, CDR2 SMNVEV (reference sequence). V dropped 6 bases and J dropped 1 base, with 15 bases sitting between them. CDR3 length: 15 residues. The CDR3 sequence: CASSTLGARNTEAFF. The CDR3, as DNA: TGTGCCAGCAGCACTTTGGGGGCGAGGAACACTGAAGCTTTCTTT.

This clonotype was seen repeatedly, ten times or more. Here the CDR3 reads CASSNPPLGYMNTEAFF. The CDR3 DNA is TGTGCCAGCAGTAACCCCCCTTTGGGGTACATGAACACTGAAGCTTTCTTT. The chain employs TRBV6-1 and TRBJ1-1; D not resolved. This CDR3 comprises 17 residues. CDR1 and CDR2 from the germline V gene are MNHNS and SASEGT. Trimming removed 5 bases at V and 0 bases at J, with 19 bases between.

This clonotype was recorded a few times. This sequence joins TRBV19 and TRBJ1-2; the D gene is possibly TRBD1 (5 bases). With 5 bases removed from V and 2 bases from J, the gap between germline ends came to 15 bases. The CDR3 loop spans 15 amino acids. The germline V gene encodes CDR1 LNHDA and CDR2 SQIVND (reference sequence). The CDR3 DNA reads TGTGCCAGTAGTTCACGCCGGGACGGCAACTATGGCTACACCTTC. Amino acid sequence: CASSSRRDGNYGYTF.

The chain recombines TRBV6-2 or TRBV6-3 with TRBJ2-1; TRBD2 agrees at 8 bases. Germline values: CDR1 MNHEY, CDR2 SVGEGT. This CDR3 has 15 amino acids. Trimming removed 2 bases from V and 2 bases from J; junction bases left unmatched: 2. CDR3 sequence (DNA): TGTGCCAGCAGTTACCCGGGACTAGCCTACAATGAGCAGTTCTTC. This gives the protein CASSYPGLAYNEQFF.

This chain joins TRBV20-1 and TRBJ2-7, with 8 bases identical to TRBD1. CDR3 length equals 14 residues. Losses at the gene ends were 1 base for V and 4 bases for J; bases not matched to a gene: 6. Germline lookup yields CDR1 DFQATT and CDR2 SNEGSKA (reference sequence). In nucleotides, the CDR3 is TGCAGTGCTAGAGCAAGGACAGGGCGGTACGAGCAGTACTTC. It codes for CSARARTGRYEQYF.